The subject of this entry is one T cell receptor beta chain. The antigen is not known. The protocol was immunoSEQ multiplex PCR, while the TCRdb copy is restricted to in-frame clones and leaves out a portion. The sample contains about 79,000 clones, around four fifths of which appear only once. The sample belongs to a study of PD-L1 blockade in urothelial cancer. In the study overall: Male sex and bladder-origin urothelial cancer were recorded for twenty-five of 29 patients. The patients had undergone anywhere from 0 to 3 prior chemotherapy regimens. Reported median T cell count for blood samples was around 150,000. General study findings and limits: Durable-benefit patients expanded tumor-associated blood clones more at 3 weeks.

This sample's time point: pretreatment peripheral blood. Trimming cost V 5 bases and J 2 bases; bases outside gene matches: 10. The length of the CDR3 is 17 residues. Germline V gives CDR1 GTSNPN, CDR2 SVGIG (reference sequence). This chain links TRBV30 with TRBJ2-6; 9 bases agree with TRBD1. This receptor was identified in a man aged 35 to 55 with urothelial cancer. The specimen comprised PBMCs, sampled around atezolizumab (anti-PD-L1) treatment. DNA for the CDR3: TGTGCCTGGTCCCGGGACAGGGCCTCCACTGGGGCCAACGTCCTGACTTTC. This encodes CAWSRDRASTGANVLTF.